This T cell receptor beta chain was sequenced for a study of OX40 agonist ivuxolimab in advanced cancers. Whole-study context: Administration of intravenous ivuxolimab to patients occurred every 2 weeks at 0.01 to 10 mg/kg.

Repertoires were generated with immunoSEQ multiplex PCR, while TCRdb's copy carries only in-frame clones and drops some. The repertoire holds roughly 26,000 clones, with 76% as singletons. Only one count was recorded for this clone. Its antigen is not known. V gave up 2 bases and J gave up 7 bases, with 17 bases separating them. This CDR3 has 14 amino acids. Germline V gene data show CDR1 as GTSNPN and CDR2 as SVGIG (reference sequence). Study-level findings and limits: In the 0.1 to 3.0 mg/kg range, CD4+ and CD8+ blood T cells had expanded clonally by week 6. The antigens recognized by the expanded peripheral T cells, that is their antigen specificity, were not determined.

The origin of this receptor is an adult with an advanced solid tumor such as melanoma, head and neck, liver or kidney cancer. This material consisted of CD4+ or CD8+ T cells sorted from blood, taken in a trial of the OX40 agonist ivuxolimab. The chain is built from TRBV30 and TRBJ1-2; a weak D match, TRBD1 (5 bases). CDR3: CAWSWQGGFGGYTF. The CDR3, as DNA: TGTGCCTGGAGTTGGCAGGGTGGCTTTGGTGGCTACACCTTC.